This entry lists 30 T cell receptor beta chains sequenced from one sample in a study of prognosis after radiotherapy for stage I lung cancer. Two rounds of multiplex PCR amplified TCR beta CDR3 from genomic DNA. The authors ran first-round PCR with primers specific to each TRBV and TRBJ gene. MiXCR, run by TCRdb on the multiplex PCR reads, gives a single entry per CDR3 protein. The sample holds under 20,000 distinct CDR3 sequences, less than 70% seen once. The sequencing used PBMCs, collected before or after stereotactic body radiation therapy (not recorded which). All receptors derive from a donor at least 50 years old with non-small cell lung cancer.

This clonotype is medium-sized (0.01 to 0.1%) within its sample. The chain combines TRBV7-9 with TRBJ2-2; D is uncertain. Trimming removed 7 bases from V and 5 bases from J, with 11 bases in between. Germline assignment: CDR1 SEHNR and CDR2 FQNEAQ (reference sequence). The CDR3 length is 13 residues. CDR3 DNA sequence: TGTGCCAGCAACCAGATTGGTACCGGGGAGCTGTTTTTT. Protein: CASNQIGTGELFF.

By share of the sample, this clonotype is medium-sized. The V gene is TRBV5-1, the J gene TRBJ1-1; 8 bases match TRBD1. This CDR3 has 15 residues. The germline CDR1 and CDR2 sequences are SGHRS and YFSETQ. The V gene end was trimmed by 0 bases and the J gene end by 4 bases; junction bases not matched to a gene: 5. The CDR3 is CASSLEGQVATEAFF. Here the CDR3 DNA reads TGCGCCAGCAGCTTGGAGGGACAGGTCGCCACTGAAGCTTTCTTT.

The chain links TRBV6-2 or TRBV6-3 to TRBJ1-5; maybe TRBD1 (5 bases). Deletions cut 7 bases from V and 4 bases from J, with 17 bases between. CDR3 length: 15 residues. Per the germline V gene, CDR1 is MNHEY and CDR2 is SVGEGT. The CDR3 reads CASIEASGGNQPQHF. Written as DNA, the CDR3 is TGTGCCAGCATTGAAGCATCGGGGGGGAATCAGCCCCAGCATTTT.

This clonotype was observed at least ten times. The CDR3 region is CSVGGGPTYGYTF. CDR3 sequence (DNA): TGCAGCGTTGGGGGGGGCCCGACCTATGGCTACACCTTC. V is TRBV29-1 and J is TRBJ1-2; possible D gene TRBD1, 6 bases. This CDR3 has 13 amino acids. Per the germline V gene, CDR1 is SQVTM and CDR2 is ANQGSEA. Trimming removed 4 bases at V and 4 bases at J, with 13 bases between.

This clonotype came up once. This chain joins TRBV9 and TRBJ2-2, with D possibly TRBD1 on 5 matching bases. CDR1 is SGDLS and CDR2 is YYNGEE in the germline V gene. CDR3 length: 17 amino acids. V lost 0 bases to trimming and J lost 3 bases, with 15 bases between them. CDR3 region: CASSVEFQGSYTGELFF. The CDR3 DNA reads TGTGCCAGCAGCGTAGAATTTCAGGGATCCTACACCGGGGAGCTGTTTTTT.

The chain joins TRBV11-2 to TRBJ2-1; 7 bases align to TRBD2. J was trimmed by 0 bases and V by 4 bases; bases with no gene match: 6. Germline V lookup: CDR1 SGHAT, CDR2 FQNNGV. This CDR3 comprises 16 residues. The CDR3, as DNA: TGTGCCAGCAGCTACGGGACTACGAGCTCCTACAATGAGCAGTTCTTC. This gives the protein CASSYGTTSSYNEQFF. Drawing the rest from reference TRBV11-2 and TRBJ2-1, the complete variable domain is EAGVAQSPRYKIIEKRQSVAFWCNPISGHATLYWYQQILGQGPKLLIQFQNNGVVDDSQLPKDRFSAERLKGVDSTLKIQPAKLEDSAVYLCASSYGTTSSYNEQFFGPGTRLTVL.

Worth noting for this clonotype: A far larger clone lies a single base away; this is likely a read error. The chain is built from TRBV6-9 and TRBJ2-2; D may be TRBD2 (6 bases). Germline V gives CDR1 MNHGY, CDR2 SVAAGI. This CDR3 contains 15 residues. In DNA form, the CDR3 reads TGTGCCAGCAGTTGGAGTAGCGAGTCGGCCGGGGAGGTGTTTTTT. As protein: CASSWSSESAGEVFF.

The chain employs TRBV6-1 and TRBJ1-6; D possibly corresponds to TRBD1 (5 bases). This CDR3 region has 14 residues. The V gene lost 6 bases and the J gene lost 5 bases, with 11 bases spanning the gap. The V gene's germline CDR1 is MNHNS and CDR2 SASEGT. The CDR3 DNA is TGTGCCAGCAGCCTCACAGGAGATAATTCACCCCTCCACTTT. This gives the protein CASSLTGDNSPLHF.

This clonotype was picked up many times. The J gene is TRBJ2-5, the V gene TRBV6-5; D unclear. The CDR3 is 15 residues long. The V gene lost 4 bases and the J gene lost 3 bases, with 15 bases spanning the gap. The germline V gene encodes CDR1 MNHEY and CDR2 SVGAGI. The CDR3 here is CASSFTTAPKETQYF. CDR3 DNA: TGTGCCAGCAGTTTCACCACAGCTCCCAAAGAGACCCAGTACTTC.

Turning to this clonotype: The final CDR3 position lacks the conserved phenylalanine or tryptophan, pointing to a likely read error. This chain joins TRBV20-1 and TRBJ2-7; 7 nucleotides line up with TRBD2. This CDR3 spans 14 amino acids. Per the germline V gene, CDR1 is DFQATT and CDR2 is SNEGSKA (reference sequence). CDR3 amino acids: CIARKWGGSYEQYL. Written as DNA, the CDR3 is TGCATTGCTAGAAAATGGGGAGGGAGCTACGAGCAGTACCTC.

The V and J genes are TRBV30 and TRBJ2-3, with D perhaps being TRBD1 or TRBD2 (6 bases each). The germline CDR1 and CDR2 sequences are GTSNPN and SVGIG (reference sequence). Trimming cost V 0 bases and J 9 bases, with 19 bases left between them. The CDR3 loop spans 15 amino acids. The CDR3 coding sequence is TGTGCCTGGAGTGTGTGGGGGGCTGCTGGGGGCACGCAGTATTTT. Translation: CAWSVWGAAGGTQYF. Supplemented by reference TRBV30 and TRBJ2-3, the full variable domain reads SQTIHQWPATLVQPVGSPLSLECTVEGTSNPNLYWYRQAAGRGLQLLFYSVGIGQISSEVPQNLSASRPQDRQFILSSKKLLLSDSGFYLCAWSVWGAAGGTQYFGPGTRLTVL.

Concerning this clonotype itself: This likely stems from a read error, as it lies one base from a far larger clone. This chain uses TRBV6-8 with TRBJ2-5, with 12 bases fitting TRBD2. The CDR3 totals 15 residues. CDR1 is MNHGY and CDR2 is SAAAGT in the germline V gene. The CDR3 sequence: CPSSLTLAGGETQYF. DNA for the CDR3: TGTCCCAGCAGTCTCACGCTAGCGGGAGGGGAGACCCAGTACTTC.

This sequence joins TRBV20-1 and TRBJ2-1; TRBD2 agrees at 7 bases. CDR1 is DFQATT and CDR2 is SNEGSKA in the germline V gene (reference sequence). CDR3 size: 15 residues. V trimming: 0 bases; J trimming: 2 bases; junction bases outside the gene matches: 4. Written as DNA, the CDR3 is TGCAGTGCTAGAGATCGGCTAGCGGCCTACAATGAGCAGTTCTTC. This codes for CSARDRLAAYNEQFF.

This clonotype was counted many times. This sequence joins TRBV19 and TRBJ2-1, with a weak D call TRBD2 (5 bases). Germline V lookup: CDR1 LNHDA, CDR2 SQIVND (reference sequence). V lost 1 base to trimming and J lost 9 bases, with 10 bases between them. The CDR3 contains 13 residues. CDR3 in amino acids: CASSIGPAGEQFF. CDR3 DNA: TGTGCCAGTAGTATAGGCCCCGCGGGTGAGCAGTTCTTC.

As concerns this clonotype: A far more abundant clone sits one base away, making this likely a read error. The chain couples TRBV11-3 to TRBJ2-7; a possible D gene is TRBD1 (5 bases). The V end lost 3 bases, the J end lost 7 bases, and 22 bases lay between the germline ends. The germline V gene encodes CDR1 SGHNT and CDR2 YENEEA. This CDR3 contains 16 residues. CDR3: CASSLQSLGAYNEQYF. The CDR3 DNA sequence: TGTGCCAGCAGCTTGCAGTCTCTAGGGGCCTACAATGAGCAGTACTTC.

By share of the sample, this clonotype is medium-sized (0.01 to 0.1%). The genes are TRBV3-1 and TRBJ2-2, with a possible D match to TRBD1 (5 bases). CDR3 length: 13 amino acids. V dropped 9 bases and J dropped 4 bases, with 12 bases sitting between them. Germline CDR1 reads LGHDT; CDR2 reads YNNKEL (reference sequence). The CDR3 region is CASGGAGTGELFF. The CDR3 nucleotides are TGTGCCAGTGGTGGGGCTGGCACCGGGGAGCTGTTTTTT.

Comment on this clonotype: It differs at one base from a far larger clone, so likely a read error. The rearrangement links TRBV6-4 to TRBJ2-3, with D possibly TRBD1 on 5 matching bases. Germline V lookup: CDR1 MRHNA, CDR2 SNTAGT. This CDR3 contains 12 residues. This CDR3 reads CAISVQGDTQYF. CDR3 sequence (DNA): TGTGCCATCAGTGTCCAGGGAGATACGCAGTATTTT.

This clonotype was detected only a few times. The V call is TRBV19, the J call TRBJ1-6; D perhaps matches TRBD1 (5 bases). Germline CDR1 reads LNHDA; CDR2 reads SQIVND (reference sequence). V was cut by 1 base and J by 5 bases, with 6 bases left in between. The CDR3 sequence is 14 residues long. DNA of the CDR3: TGTGCCAGTAGTATAGGACAGAATAATTCACCCCTCCACTTT. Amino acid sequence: CASSIGQNNSPLHF.

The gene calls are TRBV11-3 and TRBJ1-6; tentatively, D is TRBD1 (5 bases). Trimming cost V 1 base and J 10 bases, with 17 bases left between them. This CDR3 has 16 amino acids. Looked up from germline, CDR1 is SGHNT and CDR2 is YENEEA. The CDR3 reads CASSLGGADPVSPLHF. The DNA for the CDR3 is TGTGCCAGCAGCTTAGGAGGGGCGGACCCTGTCTCACCCCTCCACTTT.

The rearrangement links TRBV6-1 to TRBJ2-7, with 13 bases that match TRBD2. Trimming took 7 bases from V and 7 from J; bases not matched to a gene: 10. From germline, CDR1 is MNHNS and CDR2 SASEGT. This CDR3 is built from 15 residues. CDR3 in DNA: TGTGCCAGCAAACTAGGGACTAGCGGGATTTGTGAGCAGTACTTC. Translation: CASKLGTSGICEQYF.

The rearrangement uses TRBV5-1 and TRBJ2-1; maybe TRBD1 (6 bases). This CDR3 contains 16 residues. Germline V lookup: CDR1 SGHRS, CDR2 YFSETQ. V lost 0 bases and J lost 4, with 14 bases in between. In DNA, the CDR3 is TGCGCCAGCAGCTTGGTTGTGGGGACAAGTTACAATGAGCAGTTCTTC. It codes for CASSLVVGTSYNEQFF.

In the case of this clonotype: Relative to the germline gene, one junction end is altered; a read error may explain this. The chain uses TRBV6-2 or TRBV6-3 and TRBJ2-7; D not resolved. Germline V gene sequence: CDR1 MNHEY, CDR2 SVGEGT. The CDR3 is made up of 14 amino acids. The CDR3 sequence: CAISVAHGDYEQYF. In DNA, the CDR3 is TGTGCCATCAGTGTGGCACATGGGGACTACGAGCAGTACTTC.

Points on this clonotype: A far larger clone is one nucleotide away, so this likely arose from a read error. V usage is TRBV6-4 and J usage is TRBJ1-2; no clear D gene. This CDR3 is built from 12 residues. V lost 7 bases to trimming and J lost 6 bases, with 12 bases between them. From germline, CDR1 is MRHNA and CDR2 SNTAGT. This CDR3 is CASTEMLHGYTF. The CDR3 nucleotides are TGTGCCAGCACCGAGATGTTGCATGGCTACACCTTC.

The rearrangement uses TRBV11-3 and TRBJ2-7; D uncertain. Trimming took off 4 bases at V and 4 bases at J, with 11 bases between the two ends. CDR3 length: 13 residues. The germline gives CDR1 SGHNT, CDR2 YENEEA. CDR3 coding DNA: TGTGCCAGCAGCTCCCTGGACGGGTACGAGCAGTACTTC. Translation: CASSSLDGYEQYF. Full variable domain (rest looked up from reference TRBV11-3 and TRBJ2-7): EAGVVQSPRYKIIEKKQPVAFWCNPISGHNTLYWYLQNLGQGPELLIRYENEEAVDDSQLPKDRFSAERLKGVDSTLKIQPAELGDSAVYLCASSSLDGYEQYFGPGTRLTVT.

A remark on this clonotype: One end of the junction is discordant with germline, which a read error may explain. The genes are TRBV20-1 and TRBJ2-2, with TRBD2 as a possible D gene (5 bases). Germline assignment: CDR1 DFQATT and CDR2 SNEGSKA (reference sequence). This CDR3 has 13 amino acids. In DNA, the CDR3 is TGCAGTGCTGCCGCGGAAAACACCGGGGAGCTGCTTTTT. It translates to CSAAAENTGELLF.

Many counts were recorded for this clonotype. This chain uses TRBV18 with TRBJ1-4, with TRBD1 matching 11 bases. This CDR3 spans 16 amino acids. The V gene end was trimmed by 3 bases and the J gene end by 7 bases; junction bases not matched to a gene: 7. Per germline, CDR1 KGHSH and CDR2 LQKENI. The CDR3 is CASSPGTGGVGEKLFF. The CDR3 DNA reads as TGTGCCAGCTCACCGGGGACAGGGGGTGTTGGTGAAAAACTGTTTTTT.

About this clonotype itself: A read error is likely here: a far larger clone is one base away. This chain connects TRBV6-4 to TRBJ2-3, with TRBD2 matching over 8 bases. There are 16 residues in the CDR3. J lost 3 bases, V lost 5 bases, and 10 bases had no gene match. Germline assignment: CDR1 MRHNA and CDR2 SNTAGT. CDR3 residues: CASSYRAGGWTDTQYF. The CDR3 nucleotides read TGTGCCAGCAGTTACAGGGCGGGAGGTTGGACAGATACGCAGTATTTT.

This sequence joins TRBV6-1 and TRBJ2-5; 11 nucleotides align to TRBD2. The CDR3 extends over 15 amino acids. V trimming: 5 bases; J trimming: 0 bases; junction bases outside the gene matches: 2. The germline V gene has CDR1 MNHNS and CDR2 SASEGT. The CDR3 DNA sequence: TGTGCCAGCAGTAGGGGACTAGCGGACCAAGAGACCCAGTACTTC. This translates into CASSRGLADQETQYF.

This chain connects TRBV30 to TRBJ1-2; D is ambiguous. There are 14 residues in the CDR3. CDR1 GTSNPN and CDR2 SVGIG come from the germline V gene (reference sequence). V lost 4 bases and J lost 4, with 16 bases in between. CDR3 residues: CAWTGGRAPYGYTF. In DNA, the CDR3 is TGTGCCTGGACCGGCGGAAGGGCCCCCTATGGCTACACCTTC.

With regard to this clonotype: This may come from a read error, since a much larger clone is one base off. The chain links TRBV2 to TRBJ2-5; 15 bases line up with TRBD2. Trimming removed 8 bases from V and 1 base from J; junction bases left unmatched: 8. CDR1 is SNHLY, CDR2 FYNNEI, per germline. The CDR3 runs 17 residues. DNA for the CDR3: TGTGCCAGCGGTTGGACTAGCGGGAGGGCCGTCCAAGAGACCCAGTACTTC. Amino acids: CASGWTSGRAVQETQYF.